This TCR beta chain was recovered during a study of shared clonotypes between healthy human individuals. General study points: Larger estimated richness was generally seen in naive subsets than in memory subsets.

Naive-designated CD8 cells lacked CD45RO, were positively enriched for CCR7, and omitted terminally differentiated effector memory CD45RA+ cells. Donors were healthy HIV-negative adults without recently reported acute infections or vaccinations. This table comes from immunoSEQ multiplex PCR, and its TCRdb copy is limited to in-frame clones, with some not included. The sample contains over 750,000 clones, about 96% of which appear only once. For this clone: The antigen remains unidentified.

The germline gives CDR1 SGHVS, CDR2 FNYEAQ. CDR3 length equals 15 residues. V was shortened by 3 bases and J by 3 bases, with 15 bases between the two germline ends. The clonotype comes from a man in his thirties or forties in good health. The J gene is TRBJ2-7, the V gene TRBV7-6; TRBD2 might be the D (5 bases). The material sequenced was naive CD8+ T cells sorted from blood. Written as DNA, the CDR3 is TGTGCCAGCAGCTTTCGGGATAGTGGGCTCTACGAGCAGTACTTC. Translating gives CASSFRDSGLYEQYF.